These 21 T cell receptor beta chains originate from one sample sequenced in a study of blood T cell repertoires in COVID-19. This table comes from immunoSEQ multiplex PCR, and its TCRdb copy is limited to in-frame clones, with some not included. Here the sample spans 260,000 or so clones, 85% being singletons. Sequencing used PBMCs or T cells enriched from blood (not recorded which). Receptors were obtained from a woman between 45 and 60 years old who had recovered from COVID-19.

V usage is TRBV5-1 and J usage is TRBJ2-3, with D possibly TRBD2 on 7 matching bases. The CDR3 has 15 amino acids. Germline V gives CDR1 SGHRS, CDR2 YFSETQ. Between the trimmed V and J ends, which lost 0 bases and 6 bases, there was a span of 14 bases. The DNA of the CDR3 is TGCGCCAGCAGCTTGGCTCCACGGGGGGCGGATACGCAGTATTTT. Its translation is CASSLAPRGADTQYF.

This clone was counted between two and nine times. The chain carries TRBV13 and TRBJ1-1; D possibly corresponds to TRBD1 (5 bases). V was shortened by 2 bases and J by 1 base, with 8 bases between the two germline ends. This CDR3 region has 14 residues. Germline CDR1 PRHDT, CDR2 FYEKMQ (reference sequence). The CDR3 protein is CASSLRGQNTEAFF. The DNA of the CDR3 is TGTGCCAGCAGCTTAAGGGGCCAGAACACTGAAGCTTTCTTT.

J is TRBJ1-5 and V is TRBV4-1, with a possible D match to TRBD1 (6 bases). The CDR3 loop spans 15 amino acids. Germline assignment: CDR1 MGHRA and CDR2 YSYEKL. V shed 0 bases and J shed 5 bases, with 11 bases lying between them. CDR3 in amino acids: CASSQDAGEYQPQHF. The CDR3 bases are TGCGCCAGCAGCCAAGATGCAGGGGAGTATCAGCCCCAGCATTTT.

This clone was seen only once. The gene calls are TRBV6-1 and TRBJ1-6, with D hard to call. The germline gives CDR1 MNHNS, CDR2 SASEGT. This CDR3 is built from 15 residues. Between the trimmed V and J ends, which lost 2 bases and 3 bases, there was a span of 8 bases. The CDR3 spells CASSESTYYNSPLHF. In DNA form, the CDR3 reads TGTGCCAGCAGTGAAAGCACCTACTATAATTCACCCCTCCACTTT.

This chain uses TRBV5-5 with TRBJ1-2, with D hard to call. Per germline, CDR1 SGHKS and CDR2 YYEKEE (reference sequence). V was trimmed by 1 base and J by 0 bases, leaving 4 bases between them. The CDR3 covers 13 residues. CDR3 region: CASSLSANYGYTF. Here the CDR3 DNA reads TGTGCCAGCAGCTTGTCAGCTAACTATGGCTACACCTTC.

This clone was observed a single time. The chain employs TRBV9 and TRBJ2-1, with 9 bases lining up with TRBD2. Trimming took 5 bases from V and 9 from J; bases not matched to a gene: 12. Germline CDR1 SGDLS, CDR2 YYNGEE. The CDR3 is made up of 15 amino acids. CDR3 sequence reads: CASSMAGGGDGEQFF. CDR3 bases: TGTGCCAGCAGTATGGCGGGCGGGGGGGACGGTGAGCAGTTCTTC.

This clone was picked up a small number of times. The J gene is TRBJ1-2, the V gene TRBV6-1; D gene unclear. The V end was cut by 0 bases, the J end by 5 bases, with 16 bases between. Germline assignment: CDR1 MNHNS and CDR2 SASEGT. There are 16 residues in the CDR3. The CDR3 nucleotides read TGTGCCAGCAGTGAAGCTCGGGCGGGATCGGGATATGGCTACACCTTC. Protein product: CASSEARAGSGYGYTF.

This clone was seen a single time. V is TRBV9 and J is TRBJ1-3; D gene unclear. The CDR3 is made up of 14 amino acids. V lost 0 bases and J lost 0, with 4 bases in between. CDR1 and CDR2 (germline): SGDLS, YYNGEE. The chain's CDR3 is CASSVDSSGNTIYF. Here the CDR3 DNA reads TGTGCCAGCAGCGTAGACAGCTCTGGAAACACCATATATTTT.

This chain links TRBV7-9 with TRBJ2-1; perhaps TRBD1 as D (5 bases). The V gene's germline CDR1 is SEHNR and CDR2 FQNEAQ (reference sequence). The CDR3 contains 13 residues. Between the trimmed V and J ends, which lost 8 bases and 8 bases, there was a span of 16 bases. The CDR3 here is CASLRDTMDEQFF. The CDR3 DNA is TGTGCCAGCCTCAGGGATACTATGGATGAGCAGTTCTTC.

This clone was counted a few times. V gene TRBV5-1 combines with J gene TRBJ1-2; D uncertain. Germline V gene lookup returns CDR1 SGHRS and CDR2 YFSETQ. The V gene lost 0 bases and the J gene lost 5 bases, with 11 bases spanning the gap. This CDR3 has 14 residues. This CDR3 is CASSLGGLSYGYTF. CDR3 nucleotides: TGCGCCAGCAGCTTGGGTGGACTTTCTTATGGCTACACCTTC.

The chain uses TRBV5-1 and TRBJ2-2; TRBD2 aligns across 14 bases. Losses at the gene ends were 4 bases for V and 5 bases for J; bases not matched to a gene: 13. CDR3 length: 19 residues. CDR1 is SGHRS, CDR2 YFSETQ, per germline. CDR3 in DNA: TGCGCCAGCAGCCCCACGGGACTAGCGGGGGCCCGGGGGACCGGGGAGCTGTTTTTT. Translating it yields CASSPTGLAGARGTGELFF.

Here the CDR3 reads CASSVGGANNEKLFF. CDR3 nucleotides: TGTGCCAGCAGCGTAGGCGGGGCTAATAATGAAAAACTGTTTTTT. The chain combines TRBV9 with TRBJ1-4, with D perhaps matching TRBD1 (5 bases). Germline CDR1 and CDR2: SGDLS and YYNGEE. The CDR3 loop spans 15 amino acids. The ends were cut back, 0 bases at V and 4 bases at J, with 10 bases in the middle.

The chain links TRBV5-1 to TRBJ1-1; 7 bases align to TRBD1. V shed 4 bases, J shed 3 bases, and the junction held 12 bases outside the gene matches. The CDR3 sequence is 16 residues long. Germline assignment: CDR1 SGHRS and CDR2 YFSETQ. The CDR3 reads CASSPTSRGTDTEAFF. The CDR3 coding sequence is TGCGCCAGCAGCCCCACTAGTCGGGGGACAGACACTGAAGCTTTCTTT. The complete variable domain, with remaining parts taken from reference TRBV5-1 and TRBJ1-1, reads KAGVTQTPRYLIKTRGQQVTLSCSPISGHRSVSWYQQTPGQGLQFLFEYFSETQRNKGNFPGRFSGRQFSNSRSEMNVSTLELGDSALYLCASSPTSRGTDTEAFFGQGTRLTVV.

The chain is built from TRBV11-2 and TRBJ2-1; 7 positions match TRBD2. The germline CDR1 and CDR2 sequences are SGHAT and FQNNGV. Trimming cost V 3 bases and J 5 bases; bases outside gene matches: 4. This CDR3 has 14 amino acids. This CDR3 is CASSFASGNNEQFF. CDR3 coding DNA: TGTGCCAGCAGCTTCGCTAGCGGAAACAATGAGCAGTTCTTC.

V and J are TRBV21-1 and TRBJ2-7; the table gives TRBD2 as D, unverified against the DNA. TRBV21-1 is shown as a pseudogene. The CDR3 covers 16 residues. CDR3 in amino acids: CASSKGEGRRNYEQYF. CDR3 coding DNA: TGTGCCAGCAGCAAAGGAGAGGGCAGGAGAAACTACGAGCAGTACTTC.

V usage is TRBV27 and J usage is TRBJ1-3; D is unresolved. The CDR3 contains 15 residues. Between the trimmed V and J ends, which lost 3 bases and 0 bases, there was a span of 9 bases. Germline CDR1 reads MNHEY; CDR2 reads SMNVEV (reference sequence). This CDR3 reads CASSLRAHSGNTIYF. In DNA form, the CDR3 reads TGTGCCAGCAGTTTGCGGGCACACTCTGGAAACACCATATATTTT.

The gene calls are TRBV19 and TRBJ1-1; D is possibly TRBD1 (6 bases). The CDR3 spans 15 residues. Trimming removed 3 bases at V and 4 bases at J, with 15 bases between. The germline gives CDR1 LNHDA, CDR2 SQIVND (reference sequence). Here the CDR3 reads CASSIGRRGGTEAFF. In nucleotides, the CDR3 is TGTGCCAGTAGTATTGGAAGAAGAGGGGGCACTGAAGCTTTCTTT.

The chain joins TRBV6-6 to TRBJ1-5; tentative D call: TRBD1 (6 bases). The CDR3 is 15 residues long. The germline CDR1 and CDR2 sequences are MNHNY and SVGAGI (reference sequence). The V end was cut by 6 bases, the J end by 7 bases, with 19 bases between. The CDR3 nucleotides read TGTGCCAGCAGCCCATCCTGGGGGCGCGAACAGCCCCAGCATTTT. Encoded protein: CASSPSWGREQPQHF.

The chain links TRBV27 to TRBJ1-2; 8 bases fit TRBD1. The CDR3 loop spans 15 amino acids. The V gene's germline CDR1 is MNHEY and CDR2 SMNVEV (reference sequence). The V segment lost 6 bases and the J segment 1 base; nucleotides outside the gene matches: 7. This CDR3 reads CASSKNGQGNYGYTF. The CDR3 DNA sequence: TGTGCCAGCAGCAAAAATGGACAGGGTAACTATGGCTACACCTTC.

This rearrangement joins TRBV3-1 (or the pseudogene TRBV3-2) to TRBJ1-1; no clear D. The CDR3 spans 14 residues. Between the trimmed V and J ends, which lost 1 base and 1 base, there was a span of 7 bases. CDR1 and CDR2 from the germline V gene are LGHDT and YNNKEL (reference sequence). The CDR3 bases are TGTGCCAGCAGCCAAGTTTCCCAGAACACTGAAGCTTTCTTT. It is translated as CASSQVSQNTEAFF.

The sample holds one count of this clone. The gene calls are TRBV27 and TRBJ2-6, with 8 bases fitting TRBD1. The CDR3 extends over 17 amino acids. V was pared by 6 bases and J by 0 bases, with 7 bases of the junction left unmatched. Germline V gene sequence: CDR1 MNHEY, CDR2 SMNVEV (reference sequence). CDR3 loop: CASRRQGIASGANVLTF. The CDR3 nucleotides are TGTGCCAGCAGAAGACAGGGGATCGCCTCTGGGGCCAACGTCCTGACTTTC.